This T cell receptor beta chain was profiled in a study of T cells after yellow fever vaccination. At the level of the study: When fractions had low cell numbers, they were prepared with SMART-Seq v4 Ultra Low Input.

They built TCR cDNA with 5'RACE template switching, a step that put in a universal primer site and UMIs. TCRdb fed the 5' RACE reads into MiXCR, producing one record per CDR3 protein. Found here are 300,000 to 400,000 distinct CDR3 sequences, approximately 12% of them singletons; the top ten hold around 3%. With respect to this clonotype: The target antigen is unknown.

The CDR3 consists of 13 residues. Germline assignment: CDR1 LNHDA and CDR2 SQIVND (reference sequence). With 5 bases removed from V and 5 bases from J, the gap between germline ends came to 12 bases. Study-level findings and limits: Although the secondary response was weaker, it peaked faster, at day 5 versus 15. Shared CD4/CD8 clonotypes were a small share, likely from convergent recombination.

The genes are TRBV19 and TRBJ1-1; a possible D gene is TRBD1 (6 bases). The TCR comes from a man aged 18 to 30 who received the YFV17D yellow fever vaccine. Sequencing was performed on CD4+ T cells sorted from PBMCs, taken 15 days after the yellow fever booster vaccination. CDR3 sequence reads: CASSLQGKTEAFF. The CDR3 DNA reads TGTGCCAGTAGTCTGCAGGGGAAGACTGAAGCTTTCTTT.